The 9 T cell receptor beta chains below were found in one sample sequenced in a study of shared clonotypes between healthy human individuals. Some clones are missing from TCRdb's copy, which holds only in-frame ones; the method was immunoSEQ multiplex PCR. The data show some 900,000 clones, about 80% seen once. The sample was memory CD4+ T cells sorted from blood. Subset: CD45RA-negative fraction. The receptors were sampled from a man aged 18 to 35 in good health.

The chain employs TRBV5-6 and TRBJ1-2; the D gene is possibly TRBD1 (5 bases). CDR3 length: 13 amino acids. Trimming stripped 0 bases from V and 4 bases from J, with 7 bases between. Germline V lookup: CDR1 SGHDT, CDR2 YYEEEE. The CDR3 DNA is TGTGCCAGCAGCTTGGAGGACACCTATGGCTACACCTTC. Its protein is CASSLEDTYGYTF.

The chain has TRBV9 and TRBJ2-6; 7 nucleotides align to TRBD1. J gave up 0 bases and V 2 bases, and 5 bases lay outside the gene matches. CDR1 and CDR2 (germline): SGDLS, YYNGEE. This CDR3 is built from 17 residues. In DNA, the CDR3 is TGTGCCAGCAGCGTGGGACAGAGAAGCTCTGGGGCCAACGTCCTGACTTTC. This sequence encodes CASSVGQRSSGANVLTF. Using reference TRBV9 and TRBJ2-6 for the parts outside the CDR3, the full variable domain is DSGVTQTPKHLITATGQRVTLRCSPRSGDLSVYWYQQSLDQGLQFLIQYYNGEERAKGNILERFSAQQFPDLHSELNLSSLELGDSALYFCASSVGQRSSGANVLTFGAGSRLTVL.

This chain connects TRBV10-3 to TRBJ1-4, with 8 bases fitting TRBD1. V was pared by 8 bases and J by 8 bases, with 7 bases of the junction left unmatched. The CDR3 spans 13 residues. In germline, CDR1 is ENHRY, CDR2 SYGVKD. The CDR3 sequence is CAIGGQGLEKLFF. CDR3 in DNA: TGTGCCATCGGCGGACAGGGTCTCGAAAAACTGTTTTTT.

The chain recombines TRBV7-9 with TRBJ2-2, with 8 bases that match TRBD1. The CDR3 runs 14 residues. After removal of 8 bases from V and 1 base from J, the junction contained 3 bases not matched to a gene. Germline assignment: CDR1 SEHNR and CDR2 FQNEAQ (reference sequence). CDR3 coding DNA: TGTGCCAGCTACAGGGGGGTGAACACCGGGGAGCTGTTTTTT. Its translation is CASYRGVNTGELFF.

This chain's CDR3 is CASSAPNKKVSGANVLTF. CDR3 DNA: TGTGCCAGCAGCGCCCCCAACAAAAAGGTCTCTGGGGCCAACGTCCTGACTTTC. The chain has TRBV9 and TRBJ2-6; D is ambiguous. Trimming took 3 bases from V and 0 from J, leaving 16 bases between them. Germline V gene lookup returns CDR1 SGDLS and CDR2 YYNGEE. The CDR3 totals 18 residues.

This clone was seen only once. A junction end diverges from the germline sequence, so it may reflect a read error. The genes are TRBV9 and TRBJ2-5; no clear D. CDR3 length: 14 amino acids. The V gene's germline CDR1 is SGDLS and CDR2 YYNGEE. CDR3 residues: CASSASPSQEAQYF. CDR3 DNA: TGTGCCAGCAGCGCAAGTCCTTCCCAAGAGGCCCAGTACTTC.

The CDR3 nucleotides are TGTGCCAGCAGACCTCGGACTAGCGGGAGCTACAATGAGCAGTTCTTC. It yields the protein CASRPRTSGSYNEQFF. The chain is built from TRBV7-9 and TRBJ2-1, with 13 bases lining up with TRBD2. From germline, CDR1 is SEHNR and CDR2 FQNEAQ (reference sequence). J lost 3 bases, V lost 6 bases, and 5 bases had no gene match. The CDR3 is 16 residues long.

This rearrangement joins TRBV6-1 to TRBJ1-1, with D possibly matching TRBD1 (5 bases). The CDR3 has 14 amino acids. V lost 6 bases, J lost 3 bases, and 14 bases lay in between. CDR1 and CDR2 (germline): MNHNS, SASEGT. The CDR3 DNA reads TGTGCCAGCAGCCAAAATGGGGGGGACACTGAAGCTTTCTTT. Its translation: CASSQNGGDTEAFF.

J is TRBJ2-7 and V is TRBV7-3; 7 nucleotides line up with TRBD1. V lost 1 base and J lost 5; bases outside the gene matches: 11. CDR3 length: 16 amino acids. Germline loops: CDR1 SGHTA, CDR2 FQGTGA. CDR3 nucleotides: TGTGCCAGCAGCTTAATGGGTACAGGGGTGGTCGACGAGCAGTACTTC. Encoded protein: CASSLMGTGVVDEQYF.